Shown below are 10 T cell receptor beta chains from a single sample sequenced in a study of T cells in Graves' hyperthyroidism and ophthalmopathy. Amplification of TCR beta CDR3 regions used RNA as the template. During a first-round RT-PCR of the TCR CDR3, the HTBI primer set was used. TCRdb re-derived calls from the multiplex PCR reads in MiXCR, one entry per CDR3 protein. This table holds some 530,000 distinct CDR3 sequences, approximately 23% found once. The source material was blood. All receptors come from a woman in her sixties or seventies with Graves' ophthalmopathy.

This clonotype was seen a few times. CDR3 DNA sequence: TGTGCCAGTAGTATCGGCGCAGGGGGCCTTGTCGAGCAGTACTTC. Translated, it gives CASSIGAGGLVEQYF. V gene TRBV19 combines with J gene TRBJ2-7; 8 nucleotides agree with TRBD1. This CDR3 has 15 residues. V lost 3 bases, J lost 6 bases, and 10 bases stayed unmatched. CDR1 is LNHDA and CDR2 is SQIVND in the germline V gene (reference sequence).

This clonotype was counted a few times. The gene calls are TRBV20-1 and TRBJ2-7; TRBD2 matches at 7 bases. Germline CDR1 DFQATT, CDR2 SNEGSKA (reference sequence). The trim removed 3 bases at V and 6 bases at J, leaving 5 bases unmatched. This CDR3 region has 12 residues. This CDR3 reads CSASSGRLEQYF. The CDR3 coding sequence is TGCAGTGCTAGCTCCGGGAGGCTCGAGCAGTACTTC.

The V gene is TRBV6-1, the J gene TRBJ1-6; TRBD1 is a possible D gene (5 bases). Germline lookup yields CDR1 MNHNS and CDR2 SASEGT. V was clipped by 3 bases and J by 7 bases, with 16 bases between them. The CDR3 length is 16 residues. CDR3 bases: TGTGCCAGCAGTGAGGGCTCGGGACGGGCAAATTCACCCCTCCACTTT. Residues: CASSEGSGRANSPLHF.

The V gene is TRBV12-5, the J gene TRBJ2-3, with a tentative D call TRBD2 (5 bases). Germline lookup yields CDR1 LGHNT and CDR2 FRNRAP. The V and J ends lost 7 bases and 0 bases respectively, with 14 bases between them. The CDR3 runs to 15 residues. Here the CDR3 DNA reads TGTGCTAGTGCCCTGAGGGAACCTAGCACAGATACGCAGTATTTT. The encoded protein is CASALREPSTDTQYF.

J is TRBJ1-2 and V is TRBV30; D not certain. In germline, CDR1 is GTSNPN, CDR2 SVGIG (reference sequence). This CDR3 is 14 amino acids long. V was shortened by 6 bases and J by 5 bases, with 19 bases between the two germline ends. The CDR3 DNA sequence: TGTGCCTGCGAGAGGGCCCCGGGTGGTTATGGCTACACCTTC. Translated, it gives CACERAPGGYGYTF.

The V call is TRBV7-6, the J call TRBJ2-1; D perhaps matches TRBD2 (6 bases). The V end lost 1 base, the J end lost 7 bases, and 17 bases lay between the germline ends. The CDR3 runs to 16 residues. The germline V gene encodes CDR1 SGHVS and CDR2 FNYEAQ. CDR3 sequence reads: CASSLERAGKGNEQFF. CDR3 nucleotide sequence: TGTGCCAGCAGCTTAGAAAGGGCGGGAAAGGGTAATGAGCAGTTCTTC.

V usage is TRBV4-3 and J usage is TRBJ2-6, with a tentative D call TRBD2 (5 bases). CDR3 length: 17 residues. Trimming took off 0 bases at V and 2 bases at J, with 11 bases between the two ends. The germline gives CDR1 LGHNA, CDR2 YSLEER. CDR3 bases: TGCGCCAGCAGCCAAGAACGCGTCGGGGCTGGGGCCAACGTCCTGACTTTC. It codes for CASSQERVGAGANVLTF.

The rearrangement joins TRBV4-1 to TRBJ2-2; TRBD2 is a possible D gene (6 bases). Germline assignment: CDR1 MGHRA and CDR2 YSYEKL. The germline V and J ends were trimmed by 0 bases and 0 bases, with 14 bases remaining between them. The CDR3 covers 18 residues. This CDR3 reads CASSQDGQRATNTGELFF. The CDR3 DNA reads TGCGCCAGCAGCCAAGATGGGCAGCGGGCCACGAACACCGGGGAGCTGTTTTTT.

The table lists this clonotype with a count of one. A read error may account for a junction end that differs from germline. The genes are TRBV2 and TRBJ2-1; TRBD2 aligns across 8 bases. Germline lookup yields CDR1 SNHLY and CDR2 FYNNEI. CDR3 size: 13 residues. CDR3 residues: CASSLPGGNGQFF. The CDR3, as DNA: TGTGCCAGCAGCCTACCGGGAGGGAATGGGCAGTTCTTC.

This clonotype was counted a few times. The V call is TRBV3-1, the J call TRBJ2-5, with D possibly TRBD2 on 5 matching bases. Trimming took 3 bases from V and 1 from J, leaving 15 bases between them. This CDR3 comprises 16 residues. Germline V gene lookup returns CDR1 LGHDT and CDR2 YNNKEL (reference sequence). The CDR3 region is CASSQEVRFGQETQYF. The CDR3 DNA reads as TGTGCCAGCAGCCAGGAGGTCCGGTTTGGCCAAGAGACCCAGTACTTC.